Shown below are 15 T cell receptor beta chains from a single sample sequenced in a study of T cells in tuberculosis. Thawed, overnight-rested PBMC were stained with GMM-loaded CD1B tetramer, viability dye and anti-CD3, then sorted. C32 glucose monomycolate from Rhodococcus equi was loaded onto the CD1B tetramers. Clones were sequenced by immunoSEQ multiplex PCR, and TCRdb holds only the in-frame ones, with some missing. In the table there are some 60,000 clones, 81% of which are singletons. Material: CD1b-GMM tetramer-negative cells sorted from PBMCs. The receptors here all came from an adult woman with latent tuberculosis.

V gene TRBV18 combines with J gene TRBJ2-7; the match to TRBD1 covers 10 bases. The CDR3 spans 19 residues. With V trimmed by 2 bases and J by 2 bases, 15 bases remained unmatched. Per the germline V gene, CDR1 is KGHSH and CDR2 is LQKENI. The CDR3: CASSPTAGTGADRTYEQYF. As DNA, the CDR3 is TGTGCCAGCTCACCAACCGCGGGGACAGGGGCGGACCGGACCTACGAGCAGTACTTC.

V gene TRBV2 combines with J gene TRBJ2-3; 8 bases are a match to TRBD2. The trim removed 4 bases at V and 8 bases at J, leaving 8 bases unmatched. Germline CDR1 is SNHLY and CDR2 is FYNNEI. There are 14 residues in the CDR3. CDR3: CASSVRAGVGTQYF. CDR3 sequence (DNA): TGTGCCAGCAGTGTGCGAGCGGGAGTGGGTACGCAGTATTTT.

There are a few counts of this clone. This sample includes further DNA sequences coding for the same CDR3. The chain carries TRBV4-1 and TRBJ1-4; D is possibly TRBD1 (5 bases). This CDR3 has 16 residues. The germline V and J ends were trimmed by 3 bases and 2 bases, with 13 bases remaining between them. Germline CDR1 is MGHRA and CDR2 is YSYEKL. CDR3 DNA: TGCGCCAGCAGCCAGCTTACCAGGGCGACTAATGAAAAACTGTTTTTT. This translates into CASSQLTRATNEKLFF.

The rearrangement links TRBV9 to TRBJ2-7, with a weak D call TRBD2 (6 bases). Per germline, CDR1 SGDLS and CDR2 YYNGEE. V was shortened by 4 bases and J by 3 bases, with 20 bases between the two germline ends. The CDR3 length is 16 residues. Here the CDR3 reads CASSKSWGEGYYEQYF. In nucleotides, the CDR3 is TGTGCCAGCAGCAAGAGCTGGGGGGAAGGTTACTACGAGCAGTACTTC.

This clone showed up just a few times. The chain couples TRBV14 to TRBJ1-1; D is perhaps TRBD1 (5 bases). The CDR3 is 13 amino acids. The germline V gene has CDR1 SGHDN and CDR2 FVKESK. Trimming left V 7 bases short and J 11 bases short, with 20 bases between. CDR3 residues: CASTQAQGLTAFF. Written as DNA, the CDR3 is TGTGCCAGCACCCAGGCCCAGGGCTTGACGGCTTTCTTT.

The V and J genes are TRBV19 and TRBJ2-7; 9 positions agree with TRBD1. CDR3 length: 13 amino acids. From germline, CDR1 is LNHDA and CDR2 SQIVND (reference sequence). The ends lost 4 bases at V and 5 bases at J; junction bases unmatched: 3. CDR3 coding DNA: TGTGCCAGTAGTAACCGGGACAGGGACGAGCAGTACTTC. It specifies CASSNRDRDEQYF.

The CDR3: CASTLPWGSGTEAFF. In nucleotides, the CDR3 is TGTGCCAGCACCCTCCCGTGGGGAAGCGGCACTGAAGCTTTCTTT. The chain recombines TRBV6-5 with TRBJ1-1, with unresolved D. This CDR3 comprises 15 residues. Trimming pared 7 bases from V and 4 bases from J, leaving 19 bases between. CDR1 and CDR2 (germline): MNHEY, SVGAGI.

The CDR3 reads CASGAVATHIGYTF. In DNA, the CDR3 is TGTGCCAGCGGCGCGGTGGCTACCCATATAGGCTACACCTTC. V gene TRBV28 combines with J gene TRBJ1-2, with unresolved D. V was pared by 8 bases and J by 8 bases, with 21 bases between. The CDR3 length is 14 residues. Germline CDR1 MDHEN, CDR2 SYDVKM.

J is TRBJ2-7 and V is TRBV11-2, with TRBD2 matching 7 bases. The CDR3 consists of 16 residues. Germline values: CDR1 SGHAT, CDR2 FQNNGV. The ends lost 1 base at V and 0 bases at J; junction bases unmatched: 6. The CDR3 region has the DNA TGTGCCAGCAGCTTAGGGGGAGGGGAAAACTCCTACGAGCAGTACTTC. This sequence encodes CASSLGGGENSYEQYF. Full variable domain (remainder filled in from reference TRBV11-2 and TRBJ2-7): EAGVAQSPRYKIIEKRQSVAFWCNPISGHATLYWYQQILGQGPKLLIQFQNNGVVDDSQLPKDRFSAERLKGVDSTLKIQPAKLEDSAVYLCASSLGGGENSYEQYFGPGTRLTVT.

By sample fraction, this clone is medium-sized. V and J are TRBV7-9 and TRBJ2-7; D possibly corresponds to TRBD2 (7 bases). The V end lost 5 bases, the J end lost 7 bases, and 12 bases lay between the germline ends. Germline loops: CDR1 SEHNR, CDR2 FQNEAQ (reference sequence). CDR3 length equals 12 residues. The CDR3, as DNA: TGTGCCAGCAGCGCGGGGGCTGGTGAGCAGTACTTC. Amino acids: CASSAGAGEQYF.

This clone was detected only once. The chain joins TRBV5-4 to TRBJ2-6; 8 nucleotides agree with TRBD1. This CDR3 region has 16 residues. The J segment lost 3 bases and the V segment lost 7 bases, leaving 9 bases of the junction unmatched. Looked up from germline, CDR1 is SGHNT and CDR2 is YYREEE (reference sequence). CDR3 region: CASYPGGPGGANVLTF. The CDR3 DNA reads TGTGCCAGCTACCCAGGGGGCCCTGGTGGGGCCAACGTCCTGACTTTC.

J is TRBJ1-5 and V is TRBV28; D possibly corresponds to TRBD1 (5 bases). This CDR3 contains 15 residues. Germline CDR1 and CDR2: MDHEN and SYDVKM. The germline V and J ends were trimmed by 6 bases and 6 bases, with 18 bases remaining between them. CDR3 in DNA: TGTGCCAGCAGCCTAGTCCTGGCAGGGCTTCAGCCCCAGCATTTT. Translating it yields CASSLVLAGLQPQHF.

The gene calls are TRBV7-9 and TRBJ2-2; 8 positions match TRBD2. With V trimmed by 4 bases and J by 7 bases, 11 bases remained unmatched. The germline V gene has CDR1 SEHNR and CDR2 FQNEAQ (reference sequence). CDR3 length equals 16 residues. The DNA of the CDR3 is TGTGCCAGCAGCTCCCGCACGGGAGGGCCCAGCGGGGAGCTGTTTTTT. The encoded protein is CASSSRTGGPSGELFF.

The chain employs TRBV4-1 and TRBJ1-3; possible D gene TRBD1, 5 bases. CDR1 is MGHRA and CDR2 is YSYEKL in the germline V gene. The CDR3 runs 17 residues. V shed 1 base and J shed 0 bases, with 13 bases lying between them. The CDR3 is CASSQAEWGGSGNTIYF. The CDR3 DNA is TGCGCCAGCAGCCAAGCCGAGTGGGGGGGCTCTGGAAACACCATATATTTT.

The chain is built from TRBV5-1 and TRBJ2-7, with 8 bases aligning to TRBD1. V trimming: 3 bases; J trimming: 7 bases; junction bases outside the gene matches: 9. Germline CDR1 reads SGHRS; CDR2 reads YFSETQ. The CDR3 has 14 residues. Here the CDR3 reads CASSSTGEVGEQYF. The CDR3 DNA is TGCGCCAGCAGCTCGACAGGGGAAGTAGGGGAGCAGTACTTC.